A selection of T cell receptor beta chains follows, all from one sample in a study of vaccination effects on CD4 cells after COVID-19. The antigens these receptors bind are not known. Only in-frame clones appear in the TCRdb table, and some are missing; sequencing was by immunoSEQ multiplex PCR. The data contain under 55,000 clones, roughly 72% of them singletons. Source: CD4+ T cells from PBMCs cultured without peptide, taken after COVID-19 vaccination. These receptor sequences come from a human donor who received a COVID-19 vaccine. CDR3s include the opening cysteine and the closing phenylalanine or tryptophan. Fields, in order: clone size, V gene, D gene, J gene, CDR3 DNA, CDR3 protein. D genes are given only for firm matches. A row's size may be missing; if present it is once, few, many or a size class.

clone size: .
V gene: TRBV7-9
D gene: .
J gene: TRBJ2-1
CDR3 DNA: TGTGCCAGCAGCTTAGGATCCGAGGGTCAGTTCTTC
CDR3 protein: CASSLGSEGQFF

clone size: .
V gene: TRBV6-4
D gene: .
J gene: TRBJ1-2
CDR3 DNA: TGTGCCAGCAGTGACTCGAACTCTAACTATGGCTACACCTTC
CDR3 protein: CASSDSNSNYGYTF

clone size: .
V gene: TRBV3-1/TRBV3-2
D gene: .
J gene: TRBJ1-5
CDR3 DNA: TGTGCCAGCAGCCAAGATTCGGTAAGCAATCAGCCCCAGCATTTT
CDR3 protein: CASSQDSVSNQPQHF

clone size: .
V gene: TRBV18
D gene: .
J gene: TRBJ2-7
CDR3 DNA: TGTGCCAGCTCACCACGGGGGGAAACCTACGAGCAGTACTTC
CDR3 protein: CASSPRGETYEQYF

clone size: .
V gene: TRBV13
D gene: .
J gene: TRBJ2-5
CDR3 DNA: TGTGCCAGCAGCTTATACCGTCAAGAGACCCAGTACTTC
CDR3 protein: CASSLYRQETQYF

clone size: .
V gene: TRBV10-3
D gene: .
J gene: TRBJ2-7
CDR3 DNA: TGTGCCATCGCCAAAGAGGGATCCTACGAGCAGTACTTC
CDR3 protein: CAIAKEGSYEQYF

clone size: once
V gene: TRBV19
D gene: TRBD2
J gene: TRBJ2-4
CDR3 DNA: TGTGCCAGTAAAACGGGGGGGCCCGGCAAAAACATTCAGTACTTC
CDR3 protein: CASKTGGPGKNIQYF

clone size: .
V gene: TRBV10-3
D gene: TRBD1
J gene: TRBJ2-1
CDR3 DNA: TGTGCCATCAGTGAAAGGACAGGGAACTTGAATGAGCAGTTCTTC
CDR3 protein: CAISERTGNLNEQFF

clone size: .
V gene: TRBV5-8
D gene: .
J gene: TRBJ1-2
CDR3 DNA: TGTGCCAGCAGCTTGAGACCGCCCGGATACTATGGCTACACCTTC
CDR3 protein: CASSLRPPGYYGYTF

clone size: .
V gene: TRBV19
D gene: .
J gene: TRBJ2-6
CDR3 DNA: TGTGCCAGTAGTATAGGTTTGGCGGGCCGTCTCCCCCTCTCTGGGGCCAACGTCCTGACTTTC
CDR3 protein: CASSIGLAGRLPLSGANVLTF

clone size: .
V gene: TRBV7-2
D gene: TRBD1
J gene: TRBJ1-3
CDR3 DNA: TGTGCCAGCAGCCCCGGGGACAGATTAAGCACCATATATTTT
CDR3 protein: CASSPGDRLSTIYF

clone size: .
V gene: TRBV11-2
D gene: .
J gene: TRBJ2-1
CDR3 DNA: TGTGCCAGCAGCTTAGAGCTGGGCGGGCACAATGAGCAGTTCTTC
CDR3 protein: CASSLELGGHNEQFF

clone size: .
V gene: TRBV6-5
D gene: TRBD1
J gene: TRBJ1-2
CDR3 DNA: TGTGCCAGCAGTCCCACCGGGACAGGGGGCTATGGCTACACCTTC
CDR3 protein: CASSPTGTGGYGYTF

clone size: .
V gene: TRBV6-1
D gene: .
J gene: TRBJ2-3
CDR3 DNA: TGTGCCAGCAGTGAAGGCGGGGGCCCCACAGATACGCAGTATTTT
CDR3 protein: CASSEGGGPTDTQYF

clone size: few
V gene: TRBV6-5
D gene: .
J gene: TRBJ1-6
CDR3 DNA: TGTGCCAGCACCCAAAGCTCCTATAATTCACCCCTCCACTTT
CDR3 protein: CASTQSSYNSPLHF

clone size: .
V gene: TRBV18
D gene: TRBD1
J gene: TRBJ1-5
CDR3 DNA: TGTGCCAGCTCACCGGGACAGGGCACCCATCAGCCCCAGCATTTT
CDR3 protein: CASSPGQGTHQPQHF

clone size: once
V gene: TRBV5-1
D gene: TRBD2
J gene: TRBJ2-2
CDR3 DNA: TGCGCCAGCAGCCCGGGGAGGCTAGCGGGAGTCGGGAACACCGGGGAGCTGTTTTTT
CDR3 protein: CASSPGRLAGVGNTGELFF

clone size: .
V gene: TRBV3-1/TRBV3-2
D gene: .
J gene: TRBJ1-1
CDR3 DNA: TGTGCCAGCCAGGGAAACACTGAAGCTTTCTTT
CDR3 protein: CASQGNTEAFF

clone size: .
V gene: TRBV3-1/TRBV3-2
D gene: .
J gene: TRBJ2-7
CDR3 DNA: TGTGCCAGCAGCCCCGGGGTAGCGGCTAACGAGCAGTACTTC
CDR3 protein: CASSPGVAANEQYF

clone size: .
V gene: TRBV11-2
D gene: TRBD1
J gene: TRBJ1-2
CDR3 DNA: TGTGCCAGCAGCCTGGGGACAGGGCTCCTCTATGGCTACACCTTC
CDR3 protein: CASSLGTGLLYGYTF

clone size: .
V gene: TRBV7-2
D gene: .
J gene: TRBJ2-7
CDR3 DNA: TGTGCCAGCAGCTTATTACCAACCGCCTACGAGCAGTACTTC
CDR3 protein: CASSLLPTAYEQYF

clone size: .
V gene: TRBV6-1
D gene: TRBD2
J gene: TRBJ2-7
CDR3 DNA: TGTGCCAGCAGTGAGACCCTAGCGGGGGTCAAGAACGAGCAGTACTTC
CDR3 protein: CASSETLAGVKNEQYF

clone size: .
V gene: TRBV19
D gene: .
J gene: TRBJ1-5
CDR3 DNA: TGTGCCAGTAGTATAGGACTCACGTTAAATCAGCCCCAGCATTTT
CDR3 protein: CASSIGLTLNQPQHF

clone size: .
V gene: TRBV19
D gene: .
J gene: TRBJ2-7
CDR3 DNA: TGTGCCAGTAGTTGGACGAGCTCCTACGAGCAGTACTTC
CDR3 protein: CASSWTSSYEQYF

clone size: .
V gene: TRBV18
D gene: .
J gene: TRBJ1-5
CDR3 DNA: TGTGCCAGCTCAATATCGCCGGGGGCAGATCAGCCCCAGCATTTT
CDR3 protein: CASSISPGADQPQHF

clone size: .
V gene: TRBV19
D gene: .
J gene: TRBJ1-2
CDR3 DNA: TGTGCCAGTAAGGGAGTCCAGGGCAGGGACTCTAACTATGGCTACACCTTC
CDR3 protein: CASKGVQGRDSNYGYTF

clone size: .
V gene: TRBV11-2
D gene: .
J gene: TRBJ1-5
CDR3 DNA: TGTGCCAGCAGCTTAGACAGGGGAGGCAATCAGCCCCAGCATTTT
CDR3 protein: CASSLDRGGNQPQHF

clone size: .
V gene: TRBV15
D gene: TRBD1
J gene: TRBJ2-7
CDR3 DNA: TGTGCCACCAGCCAGGGGGAAGGAAGCTACGAGCAGTACTTC
CDR3 protein: CATSQGEGSYEQYF

clone size: .
V gene: TRBV6-6
D gene: TRBD2
J gene: TRBJ2-2
CDR3 DNA: TGTGCCAGCAGTTACAGGGGACTAGCGGACACCGGGGAGCTGTTTTTT
CDR3 protein: CASSYRGLADTGELFF

clone size: .
V gene: TRBV11-2
D gene: .
J gene: TRBJ2-6
CDR3 DNA: TGTGCCAGCAGCTTAGATCTGGGGGGCACTGGGGCCAACGTCCTGACTTTC
CDR3 protein: CASSLDLGGTGANVLTF

clone size: .
V gene: TRBV6-5
D gene: TRBD1
J gene: TRBJ1-1
CDR3 DNA: TGTGCCAGCAGTTACTCGGGACAGGACGTATTTGAAGCTTTCTTT
CDR3 protein: CASSYSGQDVFEAFF